The 5 T cell receptor beta chains in this list originate from one sample, sequenced in a study of shared clonotypes between healthy human individuals (dated by TCRdb to between 2020 and 2021). Library preparation employed the immunoSEQ multiplex PCR assay. TCRdb carries this immuneACCESS record with in-frame sequences only. Its versions omit some clonotypes, under half of them owing to an unresolved V gene in the studies checked, with the rest unexplained. This sample is represented by around 990,000 clones; 77% of them were singletons. Jointly, the top ten make up approximately 0.9% of the sample. Sample: memory CD4+ T cells from PBMCs. The cell subset or site label of this sample denotes: CD45RA-negative fraction. The receptor source for this set is a man between 18 and 29 years old in good health. Some clones in this sample may be carry-over from other donors' samples.

As to this clone: A single base is all that separates this from a far larger clone, so a read error is likely. The chain combines TRBV7-8 with TRBJ2-5; D gene uncertain. The DNA matches TRBJ2-7 better at its end, which makes the J call doubtful. Germline V gene lookup returns CDR1 SGHVS and CDR2 FQNEAQ. This CDR3 has 15 residues. CDR3 coding DNA: TGTGCCAGCAGTTTCCTCCGCTACTCACCCTGCGAGCAGTACTTC. It is translated as CASSFLRYSPCEQYF.

The chain joins TRBV7-9 to TRBJ1-2; 9 bases line up with TRBD1. The CDR3 is made up of 14 amino acids. CDR1 is SEHNR and CDR2 is FQNEAQ in the germline V gene (reference sequence). The ends lost 5 bases at V and 5 bases at J; junction bases unmatched: 6. This chain's CDR3 is CASSHPGTGYGYTF. In DNA form, the CDR3 reads TGTGCCAGCAGCCACCCCGGGACAGGGTATGGCTACACCTTC.

This rearrangement joins TRBV7-2 to TRBJ1-2, with no clear D. From germline, CDR1 is SGHTA and CDR2 FQGNSA. The CDR3 extends over 12 amino acids. V lost 5 bases, J lost 2 bases, and 6 bases lay in between. CDR3 amino acids: CASSADNYGYTF. CDR3 DNA: TGTGCCAGCAGCGCTGACAACTATGGCTACACCTTC.

This CDR3 is CATRRDANSPLHF. The CDR3 DNA reads as TGTGCCACCCGAAGGGACGCGAATTCACCCCTCCACTTT. The V call is TRBV15, the J call TRBJ1-6; a weak D match, TRBD1 (5 bases). In germline, CDR1 is LNHNV, CDR2 YYDKDF (reference sequence). The ends were cut back, 8 bases at V and 7 bases at J, with 12 bases in the middle. The CDR3 is made up of 13 amino acids.

The J gene is TRBJ2-7, the V gene TRBV11-3; the D is unclear. CDR3 length: 13 residues. Between the trimmed V and J ends, which lost 5 bases and 6 bases, there was a span of 14 bases. Germline lookup yields CDR1 SGHNT and CDR2 YENEEA. As DNA, the CDR3 is TGTGCCAGCAGCCCCACGATGGATGGCGAGCAGTACTTC. This encodes CASSPTMDGEQYF.